In its sample, the clone carrying this TCR beta chain was seen many times. Its antigen is as yet unknown. Synthesis of cDNA used 5'RACE (with 10-nucleotide random UMIs). In TCRdb, the 5' RACE reads were re-called with MiXCR into one record per CDR3 protein. This table has 30,000 or so distinct CDR3 sequences, around 4.5% appearing once. These data come from a study of neurological immune-mediated disorders. General study results and limits: None of the CDR3 amino acid sequences in expanded clones turned up in more than one subject, which points to private repertoires in all groups.

V was pared by 5 bases and J by 14 bases, with 12 bases of the junction left unmatched. This CDR3 comprises 13 residues. CDR1 MNHEY and CDR2 SMNVEV come from the germline V gene (reference sequence). The chain employs TRBV27 and TRBJ2-1, with TRBD2 matching 7 bases. Sequencing used PBMCs. The origin of this receptor is a man between 18 and 29 years old in good health. The CDR3 reads CASSPEESGRKFF. CDR3 DNA: TGTGCCAGCAGTCCCGAAGAGTCCGGGAGGAAGTTCTTC.